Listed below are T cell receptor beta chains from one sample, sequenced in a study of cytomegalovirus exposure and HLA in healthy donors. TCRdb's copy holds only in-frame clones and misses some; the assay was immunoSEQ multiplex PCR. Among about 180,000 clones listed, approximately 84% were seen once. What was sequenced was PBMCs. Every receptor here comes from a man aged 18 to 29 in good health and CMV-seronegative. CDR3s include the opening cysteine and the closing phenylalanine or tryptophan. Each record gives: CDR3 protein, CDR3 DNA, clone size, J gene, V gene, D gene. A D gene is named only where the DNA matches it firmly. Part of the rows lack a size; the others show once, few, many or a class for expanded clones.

CDR3: CASSRQGWPKNIQYF; DNA: TGTGCCAGCAGCCGACAGGGTTGGCCCAAAAACATTCAGTACTTC; size: -; J: TRBJ2-4; V: TRBV6-5; D: TRBD1
CDR3: CASRLGDRTLTEAFF; DNA: TGTGCCAGTAGACTCGGGGACAGGACCCTCACTGAAGCTTTCTTT; size: -; J: TRBJ1-1; V: TRBV19; D: TRBD1
CDR3: CSVVNRGQKTNTGELFF; DNA: TGCAGCGTTGTTAACAGGGGACAAAAAACGAACACCGGGGAGCTGTTTTTT; size: -; J: TRBJ2-2; V: TRBV29-1; D: TRBD1
CDR3: CASSPPTAGQYF; DNA: TGTGCCAGCAGCCCCCCGACCGCGGGGCAGTACTTC; size: -; J: TRBJ2-7; V: TRBV7-8; D: -
CDR3: CASSELGLDGYTF; DNA: TGTGCCAGCAGTGAATTGGGACTAGATGGCTACACCTTC; size: -; J: TRBJ1-2; V: TRBV2; D: -
CDR3: CASRGREPYEQYF; DNA: TGTGCCAGCAGGGGGAGGGAGCCCTACGAGCAGTACTTC; size: -; J: TRBJ2-7; V: TRBV6-1; D: TRBD2
CDR3: CASSEWRAGNTYEQYF; DNA: TGTGCCAGCAGTGAATGGCGGGCAGGAAATACCTACGAGCAGTACTTC; size: -; J: TRBJ2-7; V: TRBV25-1; D: -
CDR3: CASSIGQKGVNEQFF; DNA: TGTGCCAGTAGTATCGGGCAGAAAGGGGTCAATGAGCAGTTCTTC; size: -; J: TRBJ2-1; V: TRBV19; D: -
CDR3: CASSLHRTSEGTQYF; DNA: TGCGCCAGCAGCTTGCACCGTACATCTGAGGGGACCCAGTACTTC; size: -; J: TRBJ2-5; V: TRBV5-1; D: -
CDR3: CASSSPGGQPQHF; DNA: TGTGCCAGCAGTTCCCCCGGGGGTCAGCCCCAGCATTTT; size: -; J: TRBJ1-5; V: TRBV28; D: -
CDR3: CASSYADTRGYTF; DNA: TGTGCCAGCAGTTACGCGGATACACGCGGCTACACCTTC; size: few; J: TRBJ1-2; V: TRBV6-5; D: -